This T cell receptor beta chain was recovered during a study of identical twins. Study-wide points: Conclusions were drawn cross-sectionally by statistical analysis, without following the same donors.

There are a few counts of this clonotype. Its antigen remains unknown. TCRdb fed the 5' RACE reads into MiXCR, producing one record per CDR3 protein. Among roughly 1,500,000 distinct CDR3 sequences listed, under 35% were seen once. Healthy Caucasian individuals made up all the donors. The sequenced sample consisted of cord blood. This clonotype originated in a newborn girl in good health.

The chain's CDR3 is CAIIGTGLANYGYTF. The CDR3 nucleotides are TGTGCCATCATCGGGACAGGGCTAGCTAACTATGGCTACACCTTC. The V call is TRBV10-3, the J call TRBJ1-2; 9 nucleotides match TRBD1. Germline values: CDR1 ENHRY, CDR2 SYGVKD. Germline trimming cut 7 bases from V and 0 bases from J; bases unmatched to any gene: 6. The CDR3 runs 15 residues.